The T cell receptor (beta chain) described here comes from a study of blood T cell repertoires in COVID-19. Study context: Both acute and convalescent COVID-19 samples were obtained from the United States, Italy and Spain. T cells, B-cell-depleted T cells, or PBMCs provided the cDNA or gDNA that served as material.

The CDR3 contains 14 residues. Trimming took off 3 bases at V and 5 bases at J, with 12 bases between the two ends. Germline assignment: CDR1 SGDLS and CDR2 YYNGEE. In the authors' methods: Estimation of nucleated cell counts was performed using reference gene primer amplification. Assay used: immunoSEQ multiplex PCR; TCRdb lists only in-frame clones, some missing. V and J calls and clone size are as listed in that table; D and trimming were resolved from the DNA. The profile covers roughly 100,000 clones, with approximately 85% appearing a single time and 3.5% to 5% taken by the ten largest. This receptor was taken from a man between 45 and 60 years old with acute or convalescent COVID-19. The sequencing sample was made of peripheral blood. The chain links TRBV9 to TRBJ1-5, with D possibly matching TRBD1 (6 bases). CDR3 sequence (DNA): TGTGCCAGCAGCGCGGAGACAGGTTATCAGCCCCAGCATTTT. Residues: CASSAETGYQPQHF.